The 32 T cell receptor beta chains reported below all come from one sample, sequenced in a study of control samples from healthy donors and cancer patients. TCRdb's copy holds only in-frame clones and misses some; the assay was immunoSEQ multiplex PCR. Of almost 40,000 clones listed, around 80% are singletons. Material for sequencing was PBMCs. The source of these receptors is a woman aged 55 to 70 with lung cancer.

This clone showed up just a few times. The rearrangement links TRBV7-2 to TRBJ1-4; D might be TRBD1 (5 bases). The V and J ends lost 3 bases and 4 bases respectively, with 9 bases between them. CDR1 and CDR2 (germline): SGHTA, FQGNSA. The CDR3 runs 14 residues. The CDR3 DNA sequence: TGTGCCAGCAGCTTCCAGGGTAGTAATGAAAAACTGTTTTTT. It translates to CASSFQGSNEKLFF.

The chain has TRBV18 and TRBJ1-5; possible D gene TRBD1, 5 bases. The CDR3 has 17 residues. The V gene lost 6 bases and the J gene lost 0 bases, with 18 bases spanning the gap. CDR1 and CDR2 (germline): KGHSH, LQKENI. The CDR3 loop reads CASSPGGVAYSNQPQHF. CDR3 in DNA: TGTGCCAGCTCCCCGGGGGGGGTCGCTTATAGCAATCAGCCCCAGCATTTT.

A few counts support this clone. V and J are TRBV27 and TRBJ1-5; unclear D gene. Germline V CDR1 and CDR2: MNHEY, SMNVEV (reference sequence). This CDR3 region has 17 residues. Trimming took 3 bases from V and 3 from J, leaving 18 bases between them. The CDR3 loop is CASSLTIPQRNNQPQHF. The CDR3 DNA sequence: TGTGCCAGCAGTTTGACCATACCTCAGAGGAACAATCAGCCCCAGCATTTT.

The chain recombines TRBV2 with TRBJ1-5; D might be TRBD1 (5 bases). The V gene's germline CDR1 is SNHLY and CDR2 FYNNEI. This CDR3 spans 14 amino acids. Trimming removed 5 bases from V and 0 bases from J, with 8 bases in between. The CDR3 nucleotides are TGTGCCAGCAGTCGGGACGGTAGCAATCAGCCCCAGCATTTT. This translates into CASSRDGSNQPQHF.

The chain joins TRBV4-1 to TRBJ2-4; 8 bases line up with TRBD2. V trimming: 4 bases; J trimming: 0 bases; junction bases outside the gene matches: 23. CDR3 length equals 22 residues. Germline CDR1 is MGHRA and CDR2 is YSYEKL. In DNA, the CDR3 is TGCGCCAGCAGCCGGGCCGGCCGGGGGGGACCAGGATCGGGTCTAGCCAAAAACATTCAGTACTTC. It yields the protein CASSRAGRGGPGSGLAKNIQYF.

This rearrangement joins TRBV6-5 to TRBJ2-2; the D call may be TRBD1 or TRBD2 (5 bases each). The CDR3 contains 15 residues. The germline gives CDR1 MNHEY, CDR2 SVGAGI. V was pared by 4 bases and J by 4 bases, with 13 bases between. The CDR3 nucleotides read TGTGCCAGCAGTTCCCCTGGGGGTGGCACCGGGGAGCTGTTTTTT. Protein sequence: CASSSPGGGTGELFF.

This chain links TRBV6-5 with TRBJ2-3, with 8 bases aligning to TRBD2. Looked up from germline, CDR1 is MNHEY and CDR2 is SVGAGI. This CDR3 is 16 amino acids long. Trimming took 4 bases from V and 0 from J; bases not matched to a gene: 6. This CDR3 reads CASSWTSRFSTDTQYF. CDR3 in DNA: TGTGCCAGCAGTTGGACTAGCAGATTCAGCACAGATACGCAGTATTTT.

This chain links TRBV29-1 with TRBJ1-1; unclear D gene. Trimming took off 7 bases at V and 8 bases at J, with 11 bases between the two ends. Germline CDR1 SQVTM, CDR2 ANQGSEA. The CDR3 contains 10 residues. CDR3 coding DNA: TGCAGCGGGGTGAACGCGGAAGCTTTCTTT. This encodes CSGVNAEAFF.

V gene TRBV27 combines with J gene TRBJ2-1; 14 bases align to TRBD2. Germline CDR1 is MNHEY and CDR2 is SMNVEV (reference sequence). The CDR3 spans 17 residues. The J segment lost 9 bases and the V segment lost 6 bases, leaving 13 bases of the junction unmatched. This CDR3 is CASSRRLAGGQGGEQFF. Written as DNA, the CDR3 is TGTGCCAGCAGCAGGCGACTAGCGGGAGGGCAGGGGGGTGAGCAGTTCTTC.

The chain employs TRBV5-1 and TRBJ2-3; the D gene is possibly TRBD2 (6 bases). Trimming left V 0 bases short and J 6 bases short, with 23 bases between. Germline CDR1 reads SGHRS; CDR2 reads YFSETQ. The CDR3 runs 18 residues. CDR3: CASSLGYYSGAKGDTQYF. The CDR3 coding sequence is TGCGCCAGCAGCTTGGGATACTATAGCGGAGCTAAAGGGGATACGCAGTATTTT.

V is TRBV7-2 and J is TRBJ2-7; D possibly corresponds to TRBD1 (5 bases). The length of the CDR3 is 15 residues. Between the trimmed V and J ends, which lost 2 bases and 2 bases, there was a span of 13 bases. In germline, CDR1 is SGHTA, CDR2 FQGNSA. This chain's CDR3 is CASSLTSGPAYEQYF. The CDR3 DNA is TGTGCCAGCAGCTTAACGTCAGGGCCGGCCTACGAGCAGTACTTC.

The V and J genes are TRBV6-6 and TRBJ2-2; perhaps TRBD2 as D (6 bases). CDR1 is MNHNY and CDR2 is SVGAGI in the germline V gene (reference sequence). V lost 6 bases and J 6 bases, leaving 17 bases between the germline ends. CDR3 size: 15 residues. The CDR3 DNA is TGTGCCAGCAGCCCCGGACGGGGGAAACCCGGGGAGCTGTTTTTT. Translating it yields CASSPGRGKPGELFF.

V gene TRBV7-3 combines with J gene TRBJ2-3; 10 nucleotides agree with TRBD1. This CDR3 has 15 residues. CDR1 and CDR2 (germline): SGHTA, FQGTGA. Trimming took 5 bases from V and 6 from J; bases not matched to a gene: 8. CDR3 residues: CASSPRTGGVDTQYF. The CDR3 region has the DNA TGTGCCAGCAGCCCCCGGACAGGGGGAGTTGATACGCAGTATTTT.

The table lists this clone with a count of one. The rearrangement links TRBV10-3 to TRBJ1-1; 11 bases line up with TRBD1. Germline V gives CDR1 ENHRY, CDR2 SYGVKD. Germline trimming cut 6 bases from V and 5 bases from J; bases unmatched to any gene: 5. The CDR3 is 14 amino acids. The CDR3 DNA reads TGTGCCATCAGGGATGGGACAGGGGGGACTGAAGCTTTCTTT. Amino acids: CAIRDGTGGTEAFF.

This chain joins TRBV2 and TRBJ1-5; D might be TRBD1 (5 bases). V gave up 6 bases and J gave up 6 bases, with 9 bases separating them. CDR3 length: 12 residues. Germline V CDR1 and CDR2: SNHLY, FYNNEI. In DNA form, the CDR3 reads TGTGCCAGCAGCGGGGGGGGTCAGCCCCAGCATTTT. This gives the protein CASSGGGQPQHF.

Details on this clone: A junction boundary mismatches the germline segment, possibly from a read error. The J gene is TRBJ2-7, the V gene TRBV5-1; unclear D gene. This CDR3 has 12 residues. Germline V gives CDR1 SGHRS, CDR2 YFSETQ. This CDR3 is CASSLDGYEQYF. The DNA of the CDR3 is TGCGCCAGCAGTTTGGACGGCTACGAGCAGTACTTC.

V is TRBV6-1 and J is TRBJ1-3; no reliable D call. Between the trimmed V and J ends, which lost 2 bases and 0 bases, there was a span of 8 bases. Germline-derived CDR1 and CDR2 are MNHNS and SASEGT. CDR3 length: 15 residues. The CDR3 DNA follows: TGTGCCAGCAGTGAACACCCTACCTCTGGAAACACCATATATTTT. It encodes CASSEHPTSGNTIYF.

This chain links TRBV12-5 with TRBJ1-5; D gene uncertain. Germline V CDR1 and CDR2: LGHNT, FRNRAP. The CDR3 length is 15 residues. The germline V and J ends were trimmed by 1 base and 5 bases, with 12 bases remaining between them. DNA for the CDR3: TGTGCTAGTGGTTTGGGGCCGGGGTACGATCAGCCCCAGCATTTT. Its translation: CASGLGPGYDQPQHF.

In its sample, this clone was seen once. The V gene is TRBV3-1 (or the pseudogene TRBV3-2), the J gene TRBJ1-2; 7 bases are a match to TRBD1. The germline V gene has CDR1 LGHDT and CDR2 YNNKEL (reference sequence). The CDR3 is made up of 14 amino acids. Trimming at V came to 0 bases and at J to 6 bases, leaving 4 bases not matched to a gene. The CDR3 region has the DNA TGTGCCAGCAGCCAAGATGCAGGGGGAGATGGCTACACCTTC. Translating gives CASSQDAGGDGYTF.

The V and J genes are TRBV5-1 and TRBJ2-1; no clear D gene. The V end lost 0 bases, the J end lost 6 bases, and 10 bases lay between the germline ends. Germline V gene data show CDR1 as SGHRS and CDR2 as YFSETQ. The CDR3 spans 14 residues. The CDR3 nucleotides are TGCGCCAGCAGCTTGGGAGGATGGGGCAATGAGCAGTTCTTC. It specifies CASSLGGWGNEQFF.

The chain couples TRBV11-3 to TRBJ2-1; 14 bases are shared with TRBD2. CDR1 SGHNT and CDR2 YENEEA come from the germline V gene. This CDR3 comprises 17 residues. The trim removed 1 base at V and 10 bases at J, leaving 9 bases unmatched. CDR3 sequence reads: CASSLAGTSGGLNEQFF. CDR3 sequence (DNA): TGTGCCAGCAGCTTAGCCGGGACTAGCGGGGGACTTAACGAGCAGTTCTTC. Using reference TRBV11-3 and TRBJ2-1 for the parts outside the CDR3, the full variable domain is EAGVVQSPRYKIIEKKQPVAFWCNPISGHNTLYWYLQNLGQGPELLIRYENEEAVDDSQLPKDRFSAERLKGVDSTLKIQPAELGDSAVYLCASSLAGTSGGLNEQFFGPGTRLTVL.

The CDR3 loop reads CASSLPPTSGRAEETQYF. In DNA, the CDR3 is TGTGCCAGCAGCCTCCCCCCGACTAGCGGGAGGGCCGAAGAGACCCAGTACTTC. The chain is built from TRBV11-2 and TRBJ2-5, with 14 bases that match TRBD2. Trimming at V came to 5 bases and at J to 3 bases, leaving 11 bases not matched to a gene. The CDR3 has 18 residues. CDR1 is SGHAT, CDR2 FQNNGV, per germline. The variable domain in full, with the rest retrieved from reference TRBV11-2 and TRBJ2-5, is EAGVAQSPRYKIIEKRQSVAFWCNPISGHATLYWYQQILGQGPKLLIQFQNNGVVDDSQLPKDRFSAERLKGVDSTLKIQPAKLEDSAVYLCASSLPPTSGRAEETQYFGPGTRLLVL.

This chain uses TRBV4-2 with TRBJ2-7; D is unclear. V shed 3 bases and J shed 2 bases, with 11 bases lying between them. Germline CDR1 LGHNA, CDR2 YNFKEQ. The CDR3 totals 14 residues. For the CDR3, the DNA is TGTGCCAGCAGCCATCTCCAAGAGGCCTACGAGCAGTACTTC. As protein: CASSHLQEAYEQYF.

The chain employs TRBV6-5 and TRBJ1-2; 7 bases line up with TRBD1. The CDR3 contains 13 residues. Germline lookup yields CDR1 MNHEY and CDR2 SVGAGI. V gave up 6 bases and J gave up 4 bases; unmatched junction bases: 5. CDR3 DNA: TGTGCCAGCAGACAGGGGCCCTCCTATGGCTACACCTTC. As protein: CASRQGPSYGYTF.

The chain combines TRBV5-4 with TRBJ2-5; TRBD2 might be the D (5 bases). The CDR3 consists of 15 residues. CDR1 is SGHNT, CDR2 YYREEE, per germline (reference sequence). The germline V and J ends were trimmed by 0 bases and 2 bases, with 11 bases remaining between them. CDR3 sequence (DNA): TGTGCCAGCAGCTTGGGGTCTCCGGGGCAAGAGACCCAGTACTTC. Its translation: CASSLGSPGQETQYF.

The rearrangement links TRBV29-1 to TRBJ1-4; 7 bases fit TRBD1. The V segment lost 5 bases and the J segment 0 bases; nucleotides outside the gene matches: 9. Germline CDR1 and CDR2: SQVTM and ANQGSEA. This CDR3 region has 16 residues. CDR3 coding DNA: TGCAGCGTTCAGGGGGACGGGGCTGCAACTAATGAAAAACTGTTTTTT. Its translation is CSVQGDGAATNEKLFF. The full variable domain, with the rest looked up from reference TRBV29-1 and TRBJ1-4, is SAVISQKPSRDICQRGTSLTIQCQVDSQVTMMFWYRQQPGQSLTLIATANQGSEATYESGFVIDKFPISRPNLTFSTLTVSNMSPEDSSIYLCSVQGDGAATNEKLFFGSGTQLSVL.

The J gene is TRBJ1-1, the V gene TRBV6-5; 8 bases agree with TRBD1. The germline V gene encodes CDR1 MNHEY and CDR2 SVGAGI. The V and J ends lost 5 bases and 4 bases, in that order; junction bases with no gene match: 9. This CDR3 is 15 amino acids long. In DNA, the CDR3 is TGTGCCAGCAGTCGGACAGGGCCTTTAAGCACTGAAGCTTTCTTT. Its translation is CASSRTGPLSTEAFF.

The rearrangement joins TRBV6-5 to TRBJ2-2, with a weak D call TRBD1 (6 bases). Germline CDR1 reads MNHEY; CDR2 reads SVGAGI. V shed 4 bases and J shed 6 bases, with 15 bases lying between them. The CDR3 is 15 residues long. This CDR3 is CASSSSGTWAGELFF. CDR3 nucleotide sequence: TGTGCCAGCAGTTCGTCCGGGACATGGGCCGGGGAGCTGTTTTTT.

The chain has TRBV24-1 and TRBJ2-3, with 7 bases that match TRBD2. Germline trimming cut 9 bases from V and 1 base from J; bases unmatched to any gene: 12. This CDR3 region has 16 residues. CDR1 is KGHDR, CDR2 SFDVKD, per germline. CDR3 protein: CATLMREWGRTDTQYF. DNA of the CDR3: TGTGCCACCCTTATGCGGGAGTGGGGCCGCACAGATACGCAGTATTTT.

The V and J genes are TRBV7-2 and TRBJ2-1; 8 bases are shared with TRBD2. Germline V gene data show CDR1 as SGHTA and CDR2 as FQGNSA. This CDR3 is built from 14 residues. After removal of 8 bases from V and 1 base from J, the junction contained 4 bases not matched to a gene. CDR3 DNA: TGTGCCAGCGGGACTAGGGAATCCTACAATGAGCAGTTCTTC. It yields the protein CASGTRESYNEQFF.

This rearrangement joins TRBV19 to TRBJ2-1; 9 bases map to TRBD2. Germline loops: CDR1 LNHDA, CDR2 SQIVND (reference sequence). Unmatched junction bases numbered 6, after V lost 5 bases and J lost 4 bases. The CDR3 is 15 amino acids. The CDR3, as DNA: TGTGCCAGTAGTTGGGGAGCGGGGGGATACAATGAGCAGTTCTTC. It codes for CASSWGAGGYNEQFF. Full variable domain (outside the CDR3, taken from reference TRBV19 and TRBJ2-1): DGGITQSPKYLFRKEGQNVTLSCEQNLNHDAMYWYRQDPGQGLRLIYYSQIVNDFQKGDIAEGYSVSREKKESFPLTVTSAQKNPTAFYLCASSWGAGGYNEQFFGPGTRLTVL.

This sequence joins TRBV6-5 and TRBJ2-3, with 10 bases identical to TRBD1. Germline V gene sequence: CDR1 MNHEY, CDR2 SVGAGI. Losses at the gene ends were 6 bases for V and 6 bases for J; bases not matched to a gene: 6. The CDR3 is 14 amino acids. This CDR3 reads CASRPGQGIDTQYF. CDR3 nucleotides: TGTGCCAGCAGACCGGGACAGGGGATCGATACGCAGTATTTT.